In this sample, the clone carrying this TCR beta chain turned up a few times. As yet, its antigen is unknown. 5'RACE with constant-segment primers yielded barcoded, UMI-tagged TCR alpha and TCR beta cDNA libraries. MiXCR, applied by TCRdb to the 5' RACE reads, yields one record per CDR3 protein. The data contain about 560,000 distinct CDR3 sequences, roughly 20% of them singletons. This sample stems from a study of T-cell memory formation after mild COVID-19. Study-level findings and limits: CM and EM subsets held most contracting CD4+ clones; EMRA held CD8+ ones. Nothing confirmed that second-wave clones peaking on day 37 were specific for SARS-CoV-2.

Losses at the gene ends were 4 bases for V and 8 bases for J; bases not matched to a gene: 5. The V gene's germline CDR1 is SGHVS and CDR2 FQNEAQ. This CDR3 contains 13 residues. Sequenced material: PBMCs or a T cell subset sorted from them (not recorded which). V gene TRBV7-8 combines with J gene TRBJ1-2, with 9 bases fitting TRBD1. This TCR came from an adult woman who had mild COVID-19 (a few samples of this study predate the infection). Cell type and time point are not known. The CDR3 nucleotides are TGTGCCAGCAGCTCCTTGGACAGGGGCGGCTACACCTTC. It translates to CASSSLDRGGYTF.